This T cell receptor beta chain was recorded in a study of glioma-infiltrating T cells after dendritic cell vaccination. Study information: Dendritic cell vaccination trial patients had either newly diagnosed or recurrent glioblastoma. Study results and caveats: The cohort had few patients with full blood and tumor sets.

The CDR3 extends over 16 amino acids. From germline, CDR1 is SGHVS and CDR2 FNYEAQ. Time point indicated: after dendritic cell vaccination, including at tumor progression/relapse. None of the glioblastoma patients had an isocitrate dehydrogenase mutation. Primers: 60 V beta forward and 13 J beta reverse. Sequenced by immunoSEQ multiplex PCR; TCRdb stores in-frame clones only, minus some. The sample consists of 99,000 or so clones, 90% of them appearing once. To note about this clone: What it binds is not known.

This chain uses TRBV7-6 with TRBJ2-5; the match to TRBD2 covers 9 bases. The J call is in doubt because the DNA end fits TRBJ2-7 better. The sequencing used blood, collected after dendritic cell vaccination. The source of this sequence is a human donor with glioblastoma. CDR3 in amino acids: CASSSVSGSPSYEQYF. CDR3 nucleotide sequence: TGTGCCAGCAGCTCGGTTAGCGGGAGCCCATCCTACGAGCAGTACTTC.